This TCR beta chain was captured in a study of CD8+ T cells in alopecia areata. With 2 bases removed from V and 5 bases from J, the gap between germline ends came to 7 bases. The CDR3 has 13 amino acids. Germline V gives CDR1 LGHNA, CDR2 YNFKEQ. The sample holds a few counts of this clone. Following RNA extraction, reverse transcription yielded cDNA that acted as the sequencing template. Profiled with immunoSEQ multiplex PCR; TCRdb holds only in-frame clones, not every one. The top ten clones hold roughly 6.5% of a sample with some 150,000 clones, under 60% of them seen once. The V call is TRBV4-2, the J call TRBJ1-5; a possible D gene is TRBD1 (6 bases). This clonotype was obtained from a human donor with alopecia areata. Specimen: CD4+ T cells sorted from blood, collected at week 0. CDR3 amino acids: CASSQRGDQPQHF. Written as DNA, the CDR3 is TGTGCCAGCAGCCAAAGGGGGGATCAGCCCCAGCATTTT.